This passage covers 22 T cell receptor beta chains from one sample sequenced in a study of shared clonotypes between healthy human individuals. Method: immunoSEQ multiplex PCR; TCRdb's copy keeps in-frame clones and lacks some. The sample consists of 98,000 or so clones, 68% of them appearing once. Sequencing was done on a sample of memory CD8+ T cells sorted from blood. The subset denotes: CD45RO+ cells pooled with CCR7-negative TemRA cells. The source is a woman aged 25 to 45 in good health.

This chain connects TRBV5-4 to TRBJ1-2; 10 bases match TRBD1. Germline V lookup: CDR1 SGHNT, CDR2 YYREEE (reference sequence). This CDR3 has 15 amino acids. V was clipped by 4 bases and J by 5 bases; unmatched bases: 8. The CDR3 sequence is CASSPWTGGSYGYTF. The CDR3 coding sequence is TGTGCCAGCAGCCCCTGGACAGGGGGTTCGTATGGCTACACCTTC. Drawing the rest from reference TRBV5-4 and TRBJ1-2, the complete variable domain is ETGVTQSPTHLIKTRGQQVTLRCSSQSGHNTVSWYQQALGQGPQFIFQYYREEENGRGNFPPRFSGLQFPNYSSELNVNALELDDSALYLCASSPWTGGSYGYTFGSGTRLTVV.

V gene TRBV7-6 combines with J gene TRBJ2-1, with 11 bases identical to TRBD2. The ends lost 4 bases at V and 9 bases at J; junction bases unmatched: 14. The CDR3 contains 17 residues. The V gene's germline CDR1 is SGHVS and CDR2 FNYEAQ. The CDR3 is CASSSIQGSGRAGEQFF. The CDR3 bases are TGTGCCAGCAGCTCCATTCAGGGTAGCGGGAGGGCCGGTGAGCAGTTCTTC.

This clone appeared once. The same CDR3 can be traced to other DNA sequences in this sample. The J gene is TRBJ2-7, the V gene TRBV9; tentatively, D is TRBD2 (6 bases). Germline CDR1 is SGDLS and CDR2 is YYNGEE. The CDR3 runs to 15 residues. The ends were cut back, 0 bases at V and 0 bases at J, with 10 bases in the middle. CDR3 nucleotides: TGTGCCAGCAGCGTAGGGCTAGCGAGCTCCTACGAGCAGTACTTC. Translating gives CASSVGLASSYEQYF.

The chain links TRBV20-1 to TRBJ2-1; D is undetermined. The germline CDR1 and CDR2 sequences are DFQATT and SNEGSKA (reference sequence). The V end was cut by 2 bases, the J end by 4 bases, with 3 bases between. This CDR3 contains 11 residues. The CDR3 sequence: CSARFYNEQFF. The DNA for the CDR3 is TGCAGTGCTAGATTTTACAATGAGCAGTTCTTC.

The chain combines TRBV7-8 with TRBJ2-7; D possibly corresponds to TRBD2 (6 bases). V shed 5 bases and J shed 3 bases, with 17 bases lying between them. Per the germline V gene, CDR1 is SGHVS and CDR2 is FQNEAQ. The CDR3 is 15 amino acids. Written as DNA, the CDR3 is TGTGCCAGCAGCCCGTCGTGGGACTTATACTACGAGCAGTACTTC. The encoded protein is CASSPSWDLYYEQYF.

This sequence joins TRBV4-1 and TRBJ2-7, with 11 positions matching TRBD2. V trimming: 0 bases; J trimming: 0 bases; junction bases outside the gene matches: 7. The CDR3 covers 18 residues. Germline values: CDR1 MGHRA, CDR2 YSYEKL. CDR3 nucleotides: TGCGCCAGCAGCCAAGATCCAACTAGCGGGAGACCCTCCTACGAGCAGTACTTC. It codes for CASSQDPTSGRPSYEQYF.

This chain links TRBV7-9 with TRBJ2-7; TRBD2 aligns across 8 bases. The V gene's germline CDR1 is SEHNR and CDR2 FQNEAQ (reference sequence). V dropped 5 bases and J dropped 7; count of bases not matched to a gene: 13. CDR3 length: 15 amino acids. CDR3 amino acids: CASSHTDIAGFEQYF. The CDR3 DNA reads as TGTGCCAGCAGCCACACGGATATAGCGGGGTTTGAGCAGTACTTC.

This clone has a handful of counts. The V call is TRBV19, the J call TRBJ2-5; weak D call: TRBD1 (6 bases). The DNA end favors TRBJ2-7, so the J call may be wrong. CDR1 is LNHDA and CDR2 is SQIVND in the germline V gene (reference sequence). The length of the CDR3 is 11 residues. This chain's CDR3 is CASGDIYEQYF. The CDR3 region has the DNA TGTGCCAGTGGGGACATTTACGAGCAGTACTTC.

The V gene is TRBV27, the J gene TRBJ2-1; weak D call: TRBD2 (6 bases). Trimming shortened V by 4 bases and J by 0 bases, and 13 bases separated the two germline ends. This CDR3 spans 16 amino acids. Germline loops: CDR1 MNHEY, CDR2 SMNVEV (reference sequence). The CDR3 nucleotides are TGTGCCAGCAGTTCCGGCGGGATTACCTCCTACAATGAGCAGTTCTTC. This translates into CASSSGGITSYNEQFF.

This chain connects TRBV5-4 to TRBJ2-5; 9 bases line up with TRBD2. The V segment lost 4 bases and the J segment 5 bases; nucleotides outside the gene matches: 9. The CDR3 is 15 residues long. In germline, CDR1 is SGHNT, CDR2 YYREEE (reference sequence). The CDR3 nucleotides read TGTGCCAGCAGCACAACCTTGCGGGGGGGGGAGACCCAGTACTTC. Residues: CASSTTLRGGETQYF.

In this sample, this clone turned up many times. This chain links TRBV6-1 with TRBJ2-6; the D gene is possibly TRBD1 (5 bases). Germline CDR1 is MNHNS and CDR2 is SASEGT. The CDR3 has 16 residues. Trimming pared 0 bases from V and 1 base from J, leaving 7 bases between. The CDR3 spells CASSEAAGSGANVLTF. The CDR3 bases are TGTGCCAGCAGTGAAGCCGCAGGGTCTGGGGCCAACGTCCTGACTTTC.

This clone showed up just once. Here the CDR3 reads CATSRYQGTLVYGYTF. The CDR3 bases are TGTGCCACCAGCAGATACCAAGGGACCTTGGTCTATGGCTACACCTTC. This chain uses TRBV15 with TRBJ1-2; possible D gene TRBD1, 5 bases. CDR1 is LNHNV and CDR2 is YYDKDF in the germline V gene (reference sequence). This CDR3 spans 16 amino acids. Trimming removed 2 bases at V and 4 bases at J, with 17 bases between.

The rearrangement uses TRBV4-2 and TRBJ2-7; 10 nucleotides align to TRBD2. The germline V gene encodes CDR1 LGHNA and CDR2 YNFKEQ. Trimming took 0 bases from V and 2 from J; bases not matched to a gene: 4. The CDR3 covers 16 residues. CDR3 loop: CASSQESSGGPYEQYF. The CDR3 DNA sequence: TGTGCCAGCAGCCAAGAATCTAGCGGGGGACCCTACGAGCAGTACTTC.

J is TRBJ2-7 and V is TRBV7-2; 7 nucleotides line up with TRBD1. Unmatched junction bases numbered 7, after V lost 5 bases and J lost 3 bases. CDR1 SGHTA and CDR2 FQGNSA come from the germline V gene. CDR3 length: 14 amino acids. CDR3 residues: CASSARDSYYEQYF. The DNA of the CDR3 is TGTGCCAGCAGCGCCCGGGACAGTTACTACGAGCAGTACTTC. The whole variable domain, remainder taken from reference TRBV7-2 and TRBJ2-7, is GAGVSQSPSNKVTEKGKDVELRCDPISGHTALYWYRQSLGQGLEFLIYFQGNSAPDKSGLPSDRFSAERTGGSVSTLTIQRTQQEDSAVYLCASSARDSYYEQYFGPGTRLTVT.

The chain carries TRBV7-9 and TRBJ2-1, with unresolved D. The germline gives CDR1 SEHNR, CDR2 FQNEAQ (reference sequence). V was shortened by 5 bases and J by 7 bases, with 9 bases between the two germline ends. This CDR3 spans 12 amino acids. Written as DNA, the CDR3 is TGTGCCAGCAGCCTTATCGGGAATGAGCAGTTCTTC. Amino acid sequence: CASSLIGNEQFF. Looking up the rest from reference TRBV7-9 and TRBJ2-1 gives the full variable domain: DTGVSQNPRHKITKRGQNVTFRCDPISEHNRLYWYRQTLGQGPEFLTYFQNEAQLEKSRLLSDRFSAERPKGSFSTLEIQRTEQGDSAMYLCASSLIGNEQFFGPGTRLTVL.

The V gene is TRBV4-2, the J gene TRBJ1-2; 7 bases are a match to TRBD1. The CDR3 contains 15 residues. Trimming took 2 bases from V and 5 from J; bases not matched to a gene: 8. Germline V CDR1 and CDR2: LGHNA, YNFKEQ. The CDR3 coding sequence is TGTGCCAGCAGCCAACCGGGACAGAGAATATATGGCTACACCTTC. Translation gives CASSQPGQRIYGYTF.

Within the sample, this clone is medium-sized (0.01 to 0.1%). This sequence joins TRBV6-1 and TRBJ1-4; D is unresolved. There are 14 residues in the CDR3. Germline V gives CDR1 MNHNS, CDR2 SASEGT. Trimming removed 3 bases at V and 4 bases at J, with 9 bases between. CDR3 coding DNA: TGTGCCAGCAGTGATATTGGAGTTAATGAAAAACTGTTTTTT. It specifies CASSDIGVNEKLFF.

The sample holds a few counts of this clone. CDR3 sequence (DNA): TGTGCCAGCAGCGGGATCGGGCATGAGCAGTTCTTC. As protein: CASSGIGHEQFF. The chain recombines TRBV2 with TRBJ2-1, with TRBD2 as a possible D gene (5 bases). In germline, CDR1 is SNHLY, CDR2 FYNNEI. The CDR3 is 12 amino acids. The V end was cut by 6 bases, the J end by 8 bases, with 11 bases between. Based on the CDR3 plus reference TRBV2 and TRBJ2-1, the full variable domain is EPEVTQTPSHQVTQMGQEVILRCVPISNHLYFYWYRQILGQKVEFLVSFYNNEISEKSEIFDDQFSVERPDGSNFTLKIRSTKLEDSAMYFCASSGIGHEQFFGPGTRLTVL.

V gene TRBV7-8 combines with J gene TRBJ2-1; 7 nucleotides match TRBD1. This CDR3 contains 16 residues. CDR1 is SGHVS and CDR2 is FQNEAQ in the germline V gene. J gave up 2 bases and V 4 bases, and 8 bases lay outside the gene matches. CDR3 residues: CASSSQGLGPYNEQFF. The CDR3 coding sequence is TGTGCCAGCAGCTCACAGGGGTTAGGGCCCTACAATGAGCAGTTCTTC.

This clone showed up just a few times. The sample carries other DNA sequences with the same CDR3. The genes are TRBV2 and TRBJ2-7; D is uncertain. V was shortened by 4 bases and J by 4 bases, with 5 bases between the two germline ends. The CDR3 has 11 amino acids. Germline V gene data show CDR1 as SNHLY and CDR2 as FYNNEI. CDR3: CASSVSYEQYF. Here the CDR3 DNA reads TGTGCCAGCAGTGTATCGTACGAGCAGTACTTC.

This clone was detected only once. CDR3 region: CASSLLMGGEEKLFF. The CDR3 nucleotides are TGTGCCAGCAGTTTACTTATGGGGGGCGAAGAAAAACTGTTTTTT. The chain uses TRBV27 and TRBJ1-4, with a weak D call TRBD1 (6 bases). Trimming stripped 2 bases from V and 8 bases from J, with 15 bases between. This CDR3 region has 15 residues. Germline V gene data show CDR1 as MNHEY and CDR2 as SMNVEV (reference sequence).

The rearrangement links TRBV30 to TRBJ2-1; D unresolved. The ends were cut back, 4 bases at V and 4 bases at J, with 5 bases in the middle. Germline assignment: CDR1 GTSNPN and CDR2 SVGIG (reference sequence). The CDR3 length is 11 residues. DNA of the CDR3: TGTGCCTGGATGGGTTACAATGAGCAGTTCTTC. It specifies CAWMGYNEQFF.